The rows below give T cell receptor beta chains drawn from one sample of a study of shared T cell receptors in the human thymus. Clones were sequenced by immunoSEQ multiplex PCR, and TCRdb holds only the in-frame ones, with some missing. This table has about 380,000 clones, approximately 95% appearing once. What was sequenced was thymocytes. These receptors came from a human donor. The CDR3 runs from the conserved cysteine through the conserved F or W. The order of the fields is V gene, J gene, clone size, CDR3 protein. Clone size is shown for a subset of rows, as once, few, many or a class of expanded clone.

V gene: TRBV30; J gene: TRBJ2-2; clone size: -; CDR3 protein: CAWSVQFRGNYTGELFF
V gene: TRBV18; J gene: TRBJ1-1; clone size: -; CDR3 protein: CASSPPSVDGDTEAFF
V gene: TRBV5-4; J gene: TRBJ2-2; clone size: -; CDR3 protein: CASSNRGYTGELFF
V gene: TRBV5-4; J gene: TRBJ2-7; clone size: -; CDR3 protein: CASSLYTYEQYF
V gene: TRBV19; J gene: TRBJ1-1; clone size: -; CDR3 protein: CASSMRETANTEAFF
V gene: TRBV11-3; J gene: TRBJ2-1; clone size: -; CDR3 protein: CASSLGVHNEQFF
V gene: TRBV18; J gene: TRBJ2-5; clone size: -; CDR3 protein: CASSNETQYF
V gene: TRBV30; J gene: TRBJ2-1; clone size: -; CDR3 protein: CAWRGGSSYNEQFF
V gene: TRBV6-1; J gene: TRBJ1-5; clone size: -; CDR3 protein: CASSEALGVRGLVVGNQPQHF
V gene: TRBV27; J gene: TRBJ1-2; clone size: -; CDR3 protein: CASSSDRRGDHGYTF
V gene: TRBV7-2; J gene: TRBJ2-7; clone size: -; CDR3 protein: CASSPLLGQGPSRSYEQYF
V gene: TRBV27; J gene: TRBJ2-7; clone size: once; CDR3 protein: CASSLCSAGEQYF
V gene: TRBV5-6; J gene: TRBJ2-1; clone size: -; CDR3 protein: CASSSILRDRGHDEQFF
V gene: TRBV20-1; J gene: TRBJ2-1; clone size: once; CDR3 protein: CSAGLEGEQFF
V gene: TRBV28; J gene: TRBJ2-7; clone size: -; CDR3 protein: CASSFVYYEQYF
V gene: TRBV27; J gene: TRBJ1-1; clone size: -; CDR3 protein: CASSLKRQGAGMNTEAFF
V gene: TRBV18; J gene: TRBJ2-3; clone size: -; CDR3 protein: CASSPPVRGSSTDTQYF
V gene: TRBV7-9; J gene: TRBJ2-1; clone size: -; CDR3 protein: CASSSGTGVGYNEQFF
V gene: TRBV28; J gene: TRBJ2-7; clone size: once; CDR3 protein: CASSSDSPSSFHEQYF
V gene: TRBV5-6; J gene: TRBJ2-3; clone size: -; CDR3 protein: CASSGYWDRGNTDTQYF
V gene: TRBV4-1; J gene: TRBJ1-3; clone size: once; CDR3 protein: CASSQEAIGGSRAGNTIYF
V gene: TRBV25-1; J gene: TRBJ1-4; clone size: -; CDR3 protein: CASSASRDRNEKLFF
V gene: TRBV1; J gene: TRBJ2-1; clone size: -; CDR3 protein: CTSSQDLGSEGSYNEQFF
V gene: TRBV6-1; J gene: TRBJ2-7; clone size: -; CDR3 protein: CASTRDTKAYEQYF
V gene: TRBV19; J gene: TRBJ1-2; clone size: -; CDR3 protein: CASSIRGSDGYTF
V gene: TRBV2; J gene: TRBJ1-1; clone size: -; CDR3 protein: CASTQGGPTNTEAFF
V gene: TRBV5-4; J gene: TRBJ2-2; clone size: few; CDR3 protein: CASSHRQGAAGELFF
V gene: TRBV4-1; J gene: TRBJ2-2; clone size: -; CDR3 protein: CASSPLPPRVNTGELFF
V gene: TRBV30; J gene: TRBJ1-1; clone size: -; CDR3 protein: CAWSDRDRVDGGTEAFF
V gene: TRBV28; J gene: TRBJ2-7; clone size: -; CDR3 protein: CASSKDWDRNSYEQYF
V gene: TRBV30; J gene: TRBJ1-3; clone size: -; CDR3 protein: CAWSHASTDTGNTIYF
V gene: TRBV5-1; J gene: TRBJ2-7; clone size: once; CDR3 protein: CASSLEVRRGPSYEQYF
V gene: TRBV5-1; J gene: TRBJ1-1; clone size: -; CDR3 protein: CASSLSRDSPEMNTEAFF
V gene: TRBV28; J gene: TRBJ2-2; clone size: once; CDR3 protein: CASSPRGQGDTGELFF
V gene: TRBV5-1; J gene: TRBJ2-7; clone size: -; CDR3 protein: CASSRRQGWDEQYF
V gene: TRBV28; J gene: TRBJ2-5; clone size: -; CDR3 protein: CASSPSIETQYF